These 30 T cell receptor beta chains share one sample of origin, sequenced in a study of vaccination effects on CD4 cells after COVID-19. The assay was immunoSEQ multiplex PCR, and TCRdb's table has in-frame clones only and misses some. This table holds tens of thousands of clones, roughly 87% found once. The culture ran for less than 12 days, and then CD4+ T cells were isolated. Their antigen targets remain unknown. The sequences come from CD4+ T cells from PBMCs cultured without peptide, collected before COVID-19 vaccination. The receptor source for this set is a human donor who received a COVID-19 vaccine.

This chain joins TRBV14 and TRBJ1-2, with 8 bases aligning to TRBD1. CDR1 is SGHDN and CDR2 is FVKESK in the germline V gene. The CDR3 totals 15 residues. V trimming: 4 bases; J trimming: 7 bases; junction bases outside the gene matches: 11. The CDR3 sequence: CASSRAGQAFGGYTF. The CDR3 DNA follows: TGTGCCAGCAGCCGAGCGGGACAGGCGTTTGGTGGCTACACCTTC.

The chain carries TRBV18 and TRBJ2-5; D unclear. The CDR3 runs to 13 residues. Germline loops: CDR1 KGHSH, CDR2 LQKENI. The V gene lost 4 bases and the J gene lost 4 bases, with 10 bases spanning the gap. CDR3 in DNA: TGTGCCAGCTCACAGGGTTTGCTAGAGACCCAGTACTTC. This gives the protein CASSQGLLETQYF.

This CDR3 reads CASSLSALHSEAFF. The CDR3 DNA reads TGTGCCAGCAGTTTATCAGCCCTTCATTCGGAAGCTTTCTTT. The V and J genes are TRBV27 and TRBJ1-1; D remains ambiguous. V gave up 0 bases and J gave up 8 bases, with 13 bases separating them. The V gene's germline CDR1 is MNHEY and CDR2 SMNVEV (reference sequence). The CDR3 runs 14 residues.

Only a few counts were recorded for this clone. The CDR3 sequence is CASSLFGVVAAFF. CDR3 nucleotides: TGTGCCAGCAGTTTGTTTGGGGTAGTAGCAGCTTTCTTT. J is TRBJ1-1 and V is TRBV28, with D unresolved. Trimming pared 3 bases from V and 10 bases from J, leaving 15 bases between. Looked up from germline, CDR1 is MDHEN and CDR2 is SYDVKM. The CDR3 is made up of 13 amino acids.

The rearrangement links TRBV19 to TRBJ1-2; 10 nucleotides match TRBD1. Trimming cost V 10 bases and J 8 bases; bases outside gene matches: 7. The germline CDR1 and CDR2 sequences are LNHDA and SQIVND (reference sequence). The CDR3 is made up of 12 amino acids. CDR3 region: CATGDRGSGYTF. For the CDR3, the DNA is TGTGCCACCGGGGACAGGGGAAGCGGCTACACCTTC.

This sequence joins TRBV18 and TRBJ1-4; a possible D gene is TRBD1 (5 bases). From germline, CDR1 is KGHSH and CDR2 LQKENI. Trimming stripped 2 bases from V and 8 bases from J, with 9 bases between. CDR3 length: 13 amino acids. CDR3 in amino acids: CASSPGTVEKLFF. DNA of the CDR3: TGTGCCAGCTCACCAGGGACGGTGGAAAAACTGTTTTTT.

This clone was picked up a small number of times. The chain is built from TRBV6-5 and TRBJ1-3; TRBD1 is a possible D gene (5 bases). The CDR3 spans 16 residues. Germline CDR1 MNHEY, CDR2 SVGAGI. The V end was cut by 1 base, the J end by 6 bases, with 16 bases between. The CDR3 spells CASSYWPGRGVNTIYF. CDR3 DNA sequence: TGTGCCAGCAGTTACTGGCCAGGCCGGGGGGTAAACACCATATATTTT.

V and J are TRBV7-3 and TRBJ2-2, with TRBD2 matching 13 bases. V lost 4 bases and J lost 7; bases outside the gene matches: 9. Germline V gene data show CDR1 as SGHTA and CDR2 as FQGTGA. The CDR3 has 17 residues. This CDR3 is CASSSPTSGGAGGELFF. CDR3 sequence (DNA): TGTGCCAGCAGCTCCCCTACTAGCGGGGGGGCTGGCGGGGAGCTGTTTTTT.

The J gene is TRBJ2-5, the V gene TRBV4-2; TRBD2 aligns across 9 bases. Per the germline V gene, CDR1 is LGHNA and CDR2 is YNFKEQ. V dropped 0 bases and J dropped 4; count of bases not matched to a gene: 6. The CDR3 runs 16 residues. The DNA for the CDR3 is TGTGCCAGCAGCCAAGATGGCGCGGGGGGGCGAGAGACCCAGTACTTC. It is translated as CASSQDGAGGRETQYF.

The J gene is TRBJ1-1, the V gene TRBV10-1; D is unclear. CDR1 and CDR2 from the germline V gene are WNHNN and SYGVQD (reference sequence). The length of the CDR3 is 13 residues. V was trimmed by 5 bases and J by 1 base, leaving 8 bases between them. The CDR3, as DNA: TGCGCCAGCAGTCCTCGGACGAACACTGAAGCTTTCTTT. Its translation is CASSPRTNTEAFF.

The table lists this clone with a count of one. The gene calls are TRBV25-1 and TRBJ1-5; TRBD1 is a possible D gene (6 bases). CDR1 is MGHDK, CDR2 SYGVNS, per germline. The V end lost 6 bases, the J end lost 2 bases, and 11 bases lay between the germline ends. CDR3 length equals 14 residues. This CDR3 reads CASSGGGGNQPQHF. The CDR3 region has the DNA TGTGCCAGCAGCGGAGGGGGAGGCAATCAGCCCCAGCATTTT.

There are a few counts of this clone. V is TRBV29-1 and J is TRBJ2-1; TRBD1 might be the D (5 bases). From germline, CDR1 is SQVTM and CDR2 ANQGSEA. The CDR3 is made up of 14 amino acids. V was clipped by 3 bases and J by 2 bases, with 11 bases between them. This chain's CDR3 is CSVDGRATYNEQFF. The DNA of the CDR3 is TGCAGCGTTGACGGCAGGGCAACCTACAATGAGCAGTTCTTC.

The genes are TRBV5-5 and TRBJ1-6, with D possibly matching TRBD1 (5 bases). The V gene's germline CDR1 is SGHKS and CDR2 YYEKEE (reference sequence). The length of the CDR3 is 16 residues. The ends were cut back, 5 bases at V and 1 base at J, with 13 bases in the middle. DNA for the CDR3: TGTGCCAGCAGGATGGGAGGGGTGTCCTATAATTCACCCCTCCACTTT. It translates to CASRMGGVSYNSPLHF.

This chain joins TRBV29-1 and TRBJ1-2; D not resolved. The CDR3 spans 13 residues. The V gene's germline CDR1 is SQVTM and CDR2 ANQGSEA. V lost 6 bases to trimming and J lost 6 bases, with 17 bases between them. The CDR3 here is CSVLTGPGDGYTF. The CDR3 DNA is TGCAGCGTGCTGACGGGCCCCGGGGATGGCTACACCTTC.

This chain links TRBV27 with TRBJ1-1; no firm D call. Trimming cost V 4 bases and J 2 bases, with 8 bases left between them. From germline, CDR1 is MNHEY and CDR2 SMNVEV (reference sequence). The CDR3 consists of 13 residues. The CDR3 spells CASSSTRNTEAFF. The CDR3 bases are TGTGCCAGCAGTTCGACGAGAAACACTGAAGCTTTCTTT.

CDR3 residues: CASSLKGPRGQGTEAFF. The CDR3 DNA reads as TGTGCCAGCAGTTTAAAGGGACCGAGGGGACAGGGGACTGAAGCTTTCTTT. The V gene is TRBV28, the J gene TRBJ1-1; 10 nucleotides line up with TRBD1. The CDR3 sequence is 17 residues long. V lost 2 bases to trimming and J lost 5 bases; unmatched junction nucleotides: 11. Germline CDR1 reads MDHEN; CDR2 reads SYDVKM.

The gene calls are TRBV4-3 and TRBJ1-2; D ambiguous. The germline gives CDR1 LGHNA, CDR2 YSLEER. CDR3 size: 16 residues. The V end lost 1 base, the J end lost 0 bases, and 12 bases lay between the germline ends. The CDR3 region is CASSQVAPGPNYGYTF. The CDR3 DNA reads as TGCGCCAGCAGCCAAGTGGCCCCTGGGCCTAACTATGGCTACACCTTC.

Regarding this clone: The sample has other DNA sequences that encode this CDR3 too. The V and J genes are TRBV3-1 (or the pseudogene TRBV3-2) and TRBJ1-3; tentative D call: TRBD1 (6 bases). This CDR3 is 14 amino acids long. The germline V gene encodes CDR1 LGHDT and CDR2 YNNKEL (reference sequence). Trimming took off 4 bases at V and 4 bases at J, with 11 bases between the two ends. CDR3: CASSLGTSGNTIYF. The CDR3 region has the DNA TGTGCCAGCAGCCTGGGGACAAGCGGAAACACCATATATTTT.

This clone was counted once. This sequence joins TRBV5-1 and TRBJ1-6; possibly TRBD1 for D (5 bases). The V end was cut by 4 bases, the J end by 7 bases, with 15 bases between. Germline lookup yields CDR1 SGHRS and CDR2 YFSETQ. The CDR3 has 15 amino acids. The DNA for the CDR3 is TGCGCCAGCAGCCTCGGGACTCCCTTCAATTCACCCCTCCACTTT. It is translated as CASSLGTPFNSPLHF.

The rearrangement links TRBV12-5 to TRBJ1-2; 9 bases align to TRBD1. The trim removed 1 base at V and 3 bases at J, leaving 9 bases unmatched. Germline lookup yields CDR1 LGHNT and CDR2 FRNRAP. The CDR3 extends over 17 amino acids. This CDR3 is CASGLDRGLRGDYGYTF. In nucleotides, the CDR3 is TGTGCTAGTGGTTTGGACAGGGGGCTAAGGGGGGACTATGGCTACACCTTC.

V gene TRBV27 combines with J gene TRBJ1-4; no clear D gene. V lost 8 bases, J lost 7 bases, and 14 bases lay in between. The CDR3 spans 13 residues. Looked up from germline, CDR1 is MNHEY and CDR2 is SMNVEV (reference sequence). In DNA form, the CDR3 reads TGTGCCAGCCGAGGGTGGATAGGTGAAAAACTGTTTTTT. It translates to CASRGWIGEKLFF.

The chain links TRBV9 to TRBJ1-2; 8 bases agree with TRBD1. The CDR3 sequence is 14 residues long. The J segment lost 7 bases and the V segment lost 3 bases, leaving 8 bases of the junction unmatched. CDR1 SGDLS and CDR2 YYNGEE come from the germline V gene. CDR3 sequence: CASSAGQGLLGYTF. The CDR3 DNA sequence: TGTGCCAGCAGCGCCGGACAGGGCTTACTTGGCTACACCTTC.

The J gene is TRBJ2-1, the V gene TRBV29-1; D is ambiguous. Per germline, CDR1 SQVTM and CDR2 ANQGSEA. The CDR3 consists of 12 residues. With 4 bases removed from V and 2 bases from J, the gap between germline ends came to 6 bases. The CDR3 DNA reads as TGCAGCGTTGCCGCCCCCTACAATGAGCAGTTCTTC. The encoded protein is CSVAAPYNEQFF.

The rearrangement joins TRBV19 to TRBJ2-6; D not resolved. Germline V gene data show CDR1 as LNHDA and CDR2 as SQIVND (reference sequence). CDR3 length equals 17 residues. V lost 3 bases to trimming and J lost 0 bases, with 12 bases between them. In DNA, the CDR3 is TGTGCCAGTAGTATTGGTATCGGCTTCTCTGGGGCCAACGTCCTGACTTTC. As protein: CASSIGIGFSGANVLTF.

The V call is TRBV2, the J call TRBJ2-5; 9 positions agree with TRBD1. J lost 5 bases, V lost 4 bases, and 8 bases had no gene match. This CDR3 spans 15 amino acids. Per the germline V gene, CDR1 is SNHLY and CDR2 is FYNNEI. CDR3 in DNA: TGTGCCAGCAGTGCCCGGGCCGGGACAGGGGAGACCCAGTACTTC. This sequence encodes CASSARAGTGETQYF.

V is TRBV7-8 and J is TRBJ2-5; 8 bases agree with TRBD1. This CDR3 is built from 15 residues. After removal of 3 bases from V and 5 bases from J, the junction contained 8 bases not matched to a gene. Germline values: CDR1 SGHVS, CDR2 FQNEAQ. CDR3 sequence (DNA): TGTGCCAGCAGCTTGACAGCCAGGGGGCTGGAGACCCAGTACTTC. This sequence encodes CASSLTARGLETQYF.

CDR3 region: CASSVRQSTSTDTQYF. CDR3 nucleotides: TGTGCCAGCAGTGTACGGCAATCAACAAGCACAGATACGCAGTATTTT. This chain links TRBV6-1 with TRBJ2-3; D is ambiguous. With 4 bases removed from V and 0 bases from J, the gap between germline ends came to 14 bases. CDR3 length equals 16 residues. Per the germline V gene, CDR1 is MNHNS and CDR2 is SASEGT.

The chain employs TRBV6-5 and TRBJ1-2; 8 bases align to TRBD1. Germline assignment: CDR1 MNHEY and CDR2 SVGAGI. The junction had 10 bases not matched to a gene; V was cut back by 6 bases and J by 4 bases. CDR3 length equals 15 residues. For the CDR3, the DNA is TGTGCCAGCAGCGCGGGGGTCGGACAGGGCTATGGCTACACCTTC. Protein sequence: CASSAGVGQGYGYTF.

The rearrangement joins TRBV18 to TRBJ1-6; 8 bases align to TRBD1. The ends lost 4 bases at V and 10 bases at J; junction bases unmatched: 9. The CDR3 consists of 15 residues. CDR1 and CDR2 (germline): KGHSH, LQKENI. The CDR3 is CASSRETGEKSPLHF. The CDR3 region has the DNA TGTGCCAGCTCACGAGAGACAGGGGAGAAGTCACCCCTCCACTTT.

The chain links TRBV5-1 to TRBJ2-3; D call uncertain. The CDR3 has 14 residues. V was pared by 2 bases and J by 0 bases, with 7 bases between. Germline V gene data show CDR1 as SGHRS and CDR2 as YFSETQ. CDR3 nucleotides: TGCGCCAGCAGCTTTGGTACTAGCACAGATACGCAGTATTTT. Amino acid sequence: CASSFGTSTDTQYF.